This T cell receptor beta chain was identified in a study of T-cell memory formation after mild COVID-19. The overall study: In these data, TCR clusters were largely donor specific. Overall study findings and caveats: Mainly in CM and EM were contracting CD4+ clones; CD8+ were in EMRA.

This clonotype has more than one count but fewer than ten. Its antigen is unidentified. V was shortened by 3 bases and J by 0 bases, with 18 bases between the two germline ends. This CDR3 has 18 residues. TCRdb independently ran MiXCR on the 5' RACE reads; one entry per CDR3 protein. This sample has tens of thousands of distinct CDR3 sequences, with about 13% found just once. The sequence came from a man between 18 and 29 years old who had mild COVID-19 (a few samples of this study predate the infection). Cell type and time point are not known. The chain links TRBV12-3 or TRBV12-4 to TRBJ2-1; TRBD1 might be the D (5 bases). Source material: PBMCs or a T cell subset sorted from them (not recorded which). The DNA for the CDR3 is TGTGCCAGCAGTTTCCTTCAGGGCGGTAGTAGCTCCTACAATGAGCAGTTCTTC. Residues: CASSFLQGGSSSYNEQFF.